This TCR beta chain was identified in a study of blood T cell repertoires in COVID-19 (dated by TCRdb to about 2020). Notes on the research overall: Samples from collaborators originated in the United States, Italy and Spain and spanned both the acute and convalescent phases of COVID-19. The material from the prospective study consisted of cDNA or gDNA derived from T cells, B-cell-depleted T cells, or PBMCs. Deeply sampled blood TCRbeta repertoires from subjects exposed to, actively infected with, or recovered from COVID-19 were included in the dataset. The repertoires were made available in a free public database intended to serve as a resource for research on the immune response to SARS-CoV-2. The samples were drawn from two sources: the first 160 participants of the ongoing ImmuneRACE study, and 1,200 or so subjects contributed by 6 global collaborators. Sample metadata almost always included a de-identified subject ID, COVID-19 status, age in years and sex. Where HLA class I and class II types were available, the types were taken from metadata supplied by the sample provider, not from assay-based typing. Overall study results and their limits: The quantity of clinical and demographic metadata differed by source and by participant and was supplied without curation.

The collaborating institutions used their own protocols to collect whole blood in K2EDTA tubes. For TCRbeta analysis, collaborator samples were shipped as frozen whole blood, as isolated PBMCs, or as DNA extracted from either sample type. TCRbeta CDR3 regions were amplified from genomic DNA by means of the immunoSEQ Assay, a bias-controlled multiplex PCR. As for the authors' bioinformatics: Nucleated cell counts per sample were estimated from amplification of reference gene primers within the assay. To quantify the absolute abundance of each unique TCRbeta CDR3 rearrangement, sequence reads were collapsed and filtered. Productive Simpson clonality was computed per sample as the square root of Simpson's diversity index over productive rearrangements. TCRdb re-hosts the immuneACCESS table, in-frame sequences only. Its copies lack some clones; in the studies checked, an unresolved V gene accounts for under half of them, and the cause for the rest is not known. V and J calls and clone size follow that table, whereas D and trimming were derived from the DNA. Across this sample there are about 20,000 clones, with 65% to 90% seen only once. Clones ranked in the top ten supply roughly 3.5% of the sample.

The CDR3 numbers 14 residues from cysteine through phenylalanine. CDR3 DNA is the only sequence kept; it has 42 bases, read in frame from the first base. Trimming takes 5 bases from V and 2 bases from J, and the germline ends sit 9 bases apart. According to the germline V gene (reference sequence), CDR1 reads LNHDA and CDR2 reads SQIVND. With respect to this clone: It has no known antigen specificity. No base quality information exists; no much larger clone differs at one position.

Rearrangement joined TRBV19 to TRBJ2-2; possibly the D gene is TRBD2, per 5 matching bases. The sequence derives from a man aged 50 to 60 with active COVID-19. Sequenced material: peripheral blood. The nucleotide sequence reads TGTGCCAGTAGTTGGGGAGCCAACACCGGGGAGCTGTTTTTT. It is translated as CASSWGANTGELFF. Extended through the reference TRBV19 and TRBJ2-2 proteins, this CDR3 yields the full variable domain: DGGITQSPKYLFRKEGQNVTLSCEQNLNHDAMYWYRQDPGQGLRLIYYSQIVNDFQKGDIAEGYSVSREKKESFPLTVTSAQKNPTAFYLCASSWGANTGELFFGEGSRLTVL.